The clone carrying this T cell receptor beta chain is a singleton in its sample. Its antigen is unidentified. The study sequenced cultured CD4+ T cell DNA using the Oncomine TCR Beta short-read assay. From CD4+ T cells that had been cultured, genomic DNA was extracted. MiXCR, applied by TCRdb to the PCR reads, yields one record per CDR3 protein. The sample lists about 18,000 distinct CDR3 sequences, 56% occurring once. Treatment specified: roughly 11-day PBMC culture with coronavirus spike peptide pools or control peptides (ViraFEST assay). The data derive from a study of vaccination and CD4 T cells after COVID-19. Overall study context: Typically, post-vaccine samples were obtained a median roughly 70 days after dose two, within a range of 14 to 241.

The source of this sequence is a human donor who had recovered from COVID-19. The specimen sequenced was CD4+ T cells from blood, cultured in vitro.

CDR3 region: CASTTGETQYF. Here the CDR3 DNA reads TGTGCCAGCACCACCGGGGAGACCCAGTACTTC. The chain carries TRBV12-3 or TRBV12-4 and TRBJ2-5; D remains unclear. V lost 7 bases and J lost 5, with 8 bases in between. This CDR3 region has 11 residues.